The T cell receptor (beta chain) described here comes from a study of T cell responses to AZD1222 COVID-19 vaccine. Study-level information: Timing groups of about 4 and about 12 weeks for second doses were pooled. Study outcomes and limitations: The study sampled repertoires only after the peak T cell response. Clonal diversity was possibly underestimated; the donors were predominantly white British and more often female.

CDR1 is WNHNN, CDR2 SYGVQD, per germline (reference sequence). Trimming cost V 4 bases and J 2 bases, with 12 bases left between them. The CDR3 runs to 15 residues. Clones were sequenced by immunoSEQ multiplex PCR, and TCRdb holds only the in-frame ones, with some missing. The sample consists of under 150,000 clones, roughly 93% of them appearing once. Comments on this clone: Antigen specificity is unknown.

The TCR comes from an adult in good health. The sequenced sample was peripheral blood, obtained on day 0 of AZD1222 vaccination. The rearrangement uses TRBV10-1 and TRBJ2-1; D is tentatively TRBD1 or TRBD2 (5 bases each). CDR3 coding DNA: TGCGCCAGCAGTGCCGGGACGTCACCCTACAATGAGCAGTTCTTC. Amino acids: CASSAGTSPYNEQFF.